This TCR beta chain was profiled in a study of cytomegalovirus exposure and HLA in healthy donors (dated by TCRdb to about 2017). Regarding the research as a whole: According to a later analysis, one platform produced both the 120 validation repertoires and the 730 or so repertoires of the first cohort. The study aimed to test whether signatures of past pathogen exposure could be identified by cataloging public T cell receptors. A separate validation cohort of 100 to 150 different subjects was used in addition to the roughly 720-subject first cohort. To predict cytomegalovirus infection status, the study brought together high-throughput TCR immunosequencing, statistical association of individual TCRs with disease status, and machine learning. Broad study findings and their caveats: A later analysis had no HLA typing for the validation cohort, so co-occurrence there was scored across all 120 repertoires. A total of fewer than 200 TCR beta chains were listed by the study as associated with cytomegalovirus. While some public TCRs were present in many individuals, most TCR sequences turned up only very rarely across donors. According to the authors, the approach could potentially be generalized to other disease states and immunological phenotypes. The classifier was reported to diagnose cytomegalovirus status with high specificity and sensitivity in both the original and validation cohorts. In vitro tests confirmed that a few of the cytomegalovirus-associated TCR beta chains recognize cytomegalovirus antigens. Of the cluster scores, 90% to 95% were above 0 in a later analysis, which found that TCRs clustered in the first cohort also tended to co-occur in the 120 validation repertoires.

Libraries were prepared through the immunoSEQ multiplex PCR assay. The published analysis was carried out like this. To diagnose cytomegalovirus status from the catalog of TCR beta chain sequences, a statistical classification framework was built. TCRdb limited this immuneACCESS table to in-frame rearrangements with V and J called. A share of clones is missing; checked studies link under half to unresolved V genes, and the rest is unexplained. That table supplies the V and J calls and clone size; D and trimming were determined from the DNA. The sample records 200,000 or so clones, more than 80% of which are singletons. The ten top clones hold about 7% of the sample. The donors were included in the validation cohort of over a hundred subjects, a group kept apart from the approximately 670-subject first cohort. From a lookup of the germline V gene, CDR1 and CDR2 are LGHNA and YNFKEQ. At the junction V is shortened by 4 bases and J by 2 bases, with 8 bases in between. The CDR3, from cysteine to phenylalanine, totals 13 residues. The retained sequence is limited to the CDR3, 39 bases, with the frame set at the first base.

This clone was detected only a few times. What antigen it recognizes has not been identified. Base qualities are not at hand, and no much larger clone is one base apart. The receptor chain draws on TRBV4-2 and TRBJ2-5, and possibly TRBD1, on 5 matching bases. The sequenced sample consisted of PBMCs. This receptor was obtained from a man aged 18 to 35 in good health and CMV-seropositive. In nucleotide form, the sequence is TGTGCCAGCAGCCCAGGGCCACAAGAGACCCAGTACTTC. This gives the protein CASSPGPQETQYF.